This T cell receptor beta chain was retrieved from a study of shared clonotypes between healthy human individuals (dated by TCRdb to about 2020). In terms of the full investigation: Two women and a few men aged 18 to 49 years were included in the cohort. Different laboratories and diverse techniques were used to prepare libraries and sequence TCR repertoires, to increase sequencing depth and limit assay-specific biases. To estimate repertoire size and how much clonotype sharing occurs between individuals, the study deeply sequenced the blood TCR repertoires of several healthy adults. Leukapheresis yielded between about 0.94 and 8.9 billion PBMCs per donor. For each donor, three plates each were used for CD4 naive and CD4 memory, two plates were used for CD8 naive, and one plate was used for CD8 memory. The paper as a whole reports these results and caveats: Pairwise subsampling indicated that sequencing depth was expected to affect the degree of clonotype sharing among donors. Approximately 4.8% of naive CD4, around 3.6% of naive CD8, roughly 2.5% of memory CD4, and roughly 0.4% of memory CD8 clonotypes were shared across several donors. Naive subsets generally had larger estimated clonotype richness than memory subsets did. Because the study included a small number of donors, the genetic and exposure-history diversity represented was limited. Even with the large sequencing depth, rarefaction of the sorted-subset datasets indicated that sequencing was incomplete. Sampling was restricted to blood, and TCR repertoires in tissues likely differ from the TCR repertoires found in blood. Higher generation probabilities were observed for clonotypes shared by all four sorted-subset donors than for non-shared clonotypes.

In regard to this clone: Its antigen is unknown. It has no much larger one-base neighbor in the sample; base qualities were not kept.

Using the deep immunoSEQ assay, TCR CDR3 regions were amplified from genomic DNA by multiplex PCR. For each cell subset, the extracted genomic DNA was distributed evenly across all wells of several immunoSEQ 96-well plates, and each plate served as one replicate. For sorted subsets, around 200 ng genomic DNA, equal to tens of thousands of T cell genomes, was loaded into each replicate PCR. Purified libraries were measured with a Qubit 3.0 fluorometer, size-checked on a Bioanalyzer 2100, and measured again with the KAPA Library Quantification kit. A separate single-read 150-cycle Illumina NextSeq 550 flow cell was used to sequence each immunoSEQ 96-well plate. For the original study's pipeline: The immunoSEQ output contained only junctional sequences without quality scores, so filtering could not match that applied to full-length reads. Sequences were annotated with PyIR, a Python wrapper for IgBLAST v1.9, and V/J genes and CDR3 were assigned using IMGT germline references. Reads were removed for weak V/J assignments (E-value above 1e-6), missing CDR3, stop codons, out-of-frame junctions, or ambiguous translated residues. V3J clonotypes were defined by identical inferred V gene, J gene, and CDR3 amino acid sequence. Percentage overlap between repertoires was calculated by dividing the number of shared unique clonotypes by the size of the smaller repertoire. RTK rarefaction, the Chao1 estimator, and Recon v2.1 estimates of unobserved clonotypes were used to assess repertoire richness. OLGA was used to compute generation probabilities for all TCRbeta clonotypes that the gDNA method yielded from a few donors. TCRdb retrieved this table from immuneACCESS and kept in-frame rearrangements only. Not all clones are present; in checked studies, unresolved V genes account for under half, and no reason is known for the remainder. The DNA was the basis for D and trimming; V, J and clone size are from that table. Here the sample has roughly 1.5 million clones; roughly 98% occur a single time. The ten largest account for about 0.45% of the sample.

The donors were healthy, HIV-negative adults with no recently reported acute infections or vaccinations. Every donor was a Caucasian adult residing in Nashville, Tennessee, USA. CD4+ T cells were enriched through magnetic negative selection, after which naive cells were positively selected on CD45RA and the remaining negative fraction served as the memory subset. Blood was obtained by leukapheresis, after which PBMCs were separated by Ficoll-Histopaque density gradient centrifugation and cryopreserved in liquid nitrogen vapor phase. Analytical flow cytometry was used to check the purity and quantity of every magnetically sorted T cell population. Each sorted fraction had its genomic DNA isolated and then quantified by UV absorbance on a Nanodrop 2000c. Measured from the cysteine to the phenylalanine, the CDR3 is 14 residues long. Just the 42-base CDR3 DNA is kept, in frame starting at base 1. Deletion took 5 bases off V and 0 bases off J, with a span of 10 bases between the germline ends. The germline V gene encodes CDR1 LNHNV and CDR2 YYDKDF (reference sequence).

Recombination linked TRBV15 to TRBJ1-1, with a tentative D gene TRBD1 over 5 matching bases. This sequence originates from a man aged 25 to 40 in good health. Input material: naive CD4+ T cells sorted from blood. The cell subset or site label, read with the paper, signifies: CD45RA+ positively selected. The CDR3 loop reads CATSVDSLNTEAFF. Read as DNA, the sequence is TGTGCCACCAGCGTAGACAGTCTGAACACTGAAGCTTTCTTT.